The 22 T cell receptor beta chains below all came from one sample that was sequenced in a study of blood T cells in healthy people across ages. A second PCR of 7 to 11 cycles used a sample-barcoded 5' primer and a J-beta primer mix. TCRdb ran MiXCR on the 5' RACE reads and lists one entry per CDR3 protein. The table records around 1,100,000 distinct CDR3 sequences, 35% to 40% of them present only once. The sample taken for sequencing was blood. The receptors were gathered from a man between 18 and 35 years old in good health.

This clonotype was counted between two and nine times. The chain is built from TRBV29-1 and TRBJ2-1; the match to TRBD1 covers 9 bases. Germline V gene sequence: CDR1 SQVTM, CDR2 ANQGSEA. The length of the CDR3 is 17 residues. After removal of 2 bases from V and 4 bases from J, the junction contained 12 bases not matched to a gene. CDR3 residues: CSVEWLKADRGYNEQFF. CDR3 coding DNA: TGCAGCGTTGAATGGTTGAAGGCGGACAGGGGTTACAATGAGCAGTTCTTC.

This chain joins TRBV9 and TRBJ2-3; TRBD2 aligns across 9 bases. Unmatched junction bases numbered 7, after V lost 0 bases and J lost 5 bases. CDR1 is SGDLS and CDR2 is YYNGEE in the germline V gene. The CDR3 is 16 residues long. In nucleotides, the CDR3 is TGTGCCAGCAGCGTAGAGGGCGGGGGGGTTCAAGATACGCAGTATTTT. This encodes CASSVEGGGVQDTQYF. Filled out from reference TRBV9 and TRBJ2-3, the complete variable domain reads DSGVTQTPKHLITATGQRVTLRCSPRSGDLSVYWYQQSLDQGLQFLIQYYNGEERAKGNILERFSAQQFPDLHSELNLSSLELGDSALYFCASSVEGGGVQDTQYFGPGTRLTVL.

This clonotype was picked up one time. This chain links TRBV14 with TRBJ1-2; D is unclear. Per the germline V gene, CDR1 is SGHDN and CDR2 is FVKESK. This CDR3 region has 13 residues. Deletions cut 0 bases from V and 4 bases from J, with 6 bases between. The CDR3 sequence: CASSQDRRYGYTF. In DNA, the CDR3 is TGTGCCAGCAGCCAAGATCGACGCTATGGCTACACCTTC.

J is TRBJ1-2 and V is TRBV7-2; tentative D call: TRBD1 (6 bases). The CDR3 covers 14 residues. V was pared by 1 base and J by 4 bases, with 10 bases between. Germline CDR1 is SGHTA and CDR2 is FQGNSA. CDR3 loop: CASSLVGASYGYTF. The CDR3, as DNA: TGTGCCAGCAGCTTAGTGGGGGCCAGCTATGGCTACACCTTC.

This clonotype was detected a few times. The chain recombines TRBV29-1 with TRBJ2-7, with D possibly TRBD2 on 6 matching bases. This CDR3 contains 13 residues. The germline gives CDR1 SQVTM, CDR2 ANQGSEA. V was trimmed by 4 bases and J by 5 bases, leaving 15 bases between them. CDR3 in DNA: TGCAGCGTTGTGGGAGGCAGTTTCAACGAGCAGTACTTC. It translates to CSVVGGSFNEQYF.

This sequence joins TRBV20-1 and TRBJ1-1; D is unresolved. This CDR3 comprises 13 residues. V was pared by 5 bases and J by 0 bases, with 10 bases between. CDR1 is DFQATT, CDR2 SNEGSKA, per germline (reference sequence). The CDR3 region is CSAFPSMNTEAFF. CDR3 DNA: TGCAGTGCTTTCCCCAGCATGAACACTGAAGCTTTCTTT.

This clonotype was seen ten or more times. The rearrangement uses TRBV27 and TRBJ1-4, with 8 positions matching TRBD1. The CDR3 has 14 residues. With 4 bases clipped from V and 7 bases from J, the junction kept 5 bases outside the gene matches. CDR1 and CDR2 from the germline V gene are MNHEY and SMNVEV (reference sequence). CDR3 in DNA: TGTGCCAGCAGTTCCGGACAGGGAGGTGAAAAACTGTTTTTT. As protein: CASSSGQGGEKLFF.

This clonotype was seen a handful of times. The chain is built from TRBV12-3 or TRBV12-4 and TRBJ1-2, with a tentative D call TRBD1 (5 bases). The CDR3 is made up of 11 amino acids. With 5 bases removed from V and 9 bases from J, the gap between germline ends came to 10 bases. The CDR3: CASSPAGSYTF. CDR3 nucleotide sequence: TGTGCCAGCAGTCCTGCAGGGAGCTACACCTTC.

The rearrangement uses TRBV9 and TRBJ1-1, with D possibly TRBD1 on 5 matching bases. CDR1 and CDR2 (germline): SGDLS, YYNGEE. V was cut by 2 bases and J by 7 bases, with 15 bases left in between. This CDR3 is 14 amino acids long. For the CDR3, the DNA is TGTGCCAGCAGCGTCGGGGACGGGAGATTTGAAGCTTTCTTT. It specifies CASSVGDGRFEAFF.

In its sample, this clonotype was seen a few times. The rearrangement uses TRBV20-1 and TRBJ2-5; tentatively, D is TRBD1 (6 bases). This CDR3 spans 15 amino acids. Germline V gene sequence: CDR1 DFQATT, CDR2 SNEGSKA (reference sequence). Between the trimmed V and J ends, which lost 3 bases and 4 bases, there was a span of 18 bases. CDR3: CSARTTGQHLETQYF. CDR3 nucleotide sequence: TGCAGTGCTAGGACTACGGGACAACACTTAGAGACCCAGTACTTC.

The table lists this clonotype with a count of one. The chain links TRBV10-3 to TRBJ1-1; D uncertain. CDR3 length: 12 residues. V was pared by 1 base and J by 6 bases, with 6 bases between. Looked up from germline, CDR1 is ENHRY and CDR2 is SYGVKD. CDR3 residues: CAISEFLAEAFF. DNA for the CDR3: TGTGCCATCAGTGAGTTTCTGGCTGAAGCTTTCTTT.

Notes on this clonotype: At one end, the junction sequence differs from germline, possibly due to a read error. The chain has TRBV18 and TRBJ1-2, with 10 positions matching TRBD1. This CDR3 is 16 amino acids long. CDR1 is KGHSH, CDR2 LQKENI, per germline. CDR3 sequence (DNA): TGTACCAGCTCACGGGGACAGGGGCAAGAAAACTATGGCTACACCTTC. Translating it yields CTSSRGQGQENYGYTF.

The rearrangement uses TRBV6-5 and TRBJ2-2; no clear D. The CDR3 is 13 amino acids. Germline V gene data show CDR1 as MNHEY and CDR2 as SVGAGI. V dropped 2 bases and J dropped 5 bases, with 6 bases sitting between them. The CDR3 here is CASSYMVTGELFF. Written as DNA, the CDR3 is TGTGCCAGCAGTTACATGGTTACCGGGGAGCTGTTTTTT.

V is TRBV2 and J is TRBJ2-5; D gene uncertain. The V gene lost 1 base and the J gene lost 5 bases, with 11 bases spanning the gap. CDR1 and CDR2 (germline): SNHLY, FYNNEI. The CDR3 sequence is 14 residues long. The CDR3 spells CASSEVRWAETQYF. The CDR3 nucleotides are TGTGCCAGCAGTGAAGTTAGATGGGCTGAGACCCAGTACTTC. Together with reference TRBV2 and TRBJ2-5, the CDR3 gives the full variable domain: EPEVTQTPSHQVTQMGQEVILRCVPISNHLYFYWYRQILGQKVEFLVSFYNNEISEKSEIFDDQFSVERPDGSNFTLKIRSTKLEDSAMYFCASSEVRWAETQYFGPGTRLLVL.

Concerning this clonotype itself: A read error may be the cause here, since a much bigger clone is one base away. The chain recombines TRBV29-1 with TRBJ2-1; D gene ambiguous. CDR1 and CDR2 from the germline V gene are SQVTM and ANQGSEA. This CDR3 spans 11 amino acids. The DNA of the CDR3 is TGCAGCGGTGAAGGGTACAATGAGCAGTTCTTC. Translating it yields CSGEGYNEQFF.

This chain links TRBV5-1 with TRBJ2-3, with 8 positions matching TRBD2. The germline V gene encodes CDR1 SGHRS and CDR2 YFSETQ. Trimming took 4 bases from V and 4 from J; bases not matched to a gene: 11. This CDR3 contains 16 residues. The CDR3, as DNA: TGCGCCAGCAGCCCGGCGGGACTAGGGGTCTCAGATACGCAGTATTTT. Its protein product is CASSPAGLGVSDTQYF.

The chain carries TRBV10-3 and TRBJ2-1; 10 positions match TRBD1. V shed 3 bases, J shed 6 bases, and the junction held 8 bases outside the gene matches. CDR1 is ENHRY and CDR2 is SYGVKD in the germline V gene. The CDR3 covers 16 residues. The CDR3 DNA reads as TGTGCCATCAGTGATGGGGACAGGGGAAGGGGCAATGAGCAGTTCTTC. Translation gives CAISDGDRGRGNEQFF.

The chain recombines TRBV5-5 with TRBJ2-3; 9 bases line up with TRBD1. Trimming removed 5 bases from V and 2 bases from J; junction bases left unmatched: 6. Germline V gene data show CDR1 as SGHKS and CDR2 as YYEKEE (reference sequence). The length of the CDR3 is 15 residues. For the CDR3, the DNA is TGTGCCAGCAGTTCGGGGACAGGGACCACAGATACGCAGTATTTT. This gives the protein CASSSGTGTTDTQYF.

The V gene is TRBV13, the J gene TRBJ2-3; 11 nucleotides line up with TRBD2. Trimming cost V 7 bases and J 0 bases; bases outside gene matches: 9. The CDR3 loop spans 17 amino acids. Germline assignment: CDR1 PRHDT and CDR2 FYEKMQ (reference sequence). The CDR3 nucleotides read TGTGCCAGCATCAAAGCGGGACTAGCGGTTAGCACAGATACGCAGTATTTT. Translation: CASIKAGLAVSTDTQYF. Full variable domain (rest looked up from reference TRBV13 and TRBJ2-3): AAGVIQSPRHLIKEKRETATLKCYPIPRHDTVYWYQQGPGQDPQFLISFYEKMQSDKGSIPDRFSAQQFSDYHSELNMSSLELGDSALYFCASIKAGLAVSTDTQYFGPGTRLTVL.

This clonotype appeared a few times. This CDR3 reads CAISTDGSSPYGYTF. In DNA form, the CDR3 reads TGTGCCATCAGTACCGACGGAAGTTCTCCCTATGGCTACACCTTC. This sequence joins TRBV10-3 and TRBJ1-2; unclear D gene. This CDR3 has 15 amino acids. CDR1 and CDR2 (germline): ENHRY, SYGVKD. V lost 5 bases to trimming and J lost 4 bases, with 17 bases between them.

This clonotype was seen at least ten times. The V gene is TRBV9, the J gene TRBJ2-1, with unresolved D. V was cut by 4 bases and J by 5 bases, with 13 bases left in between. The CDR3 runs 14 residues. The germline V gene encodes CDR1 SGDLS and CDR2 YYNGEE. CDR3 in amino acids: CASSPRTLDNEQFF. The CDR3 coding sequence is TGTGCCAGCAGCCCAAGGACCTTGGACAATGAGCAGTTCTTC.

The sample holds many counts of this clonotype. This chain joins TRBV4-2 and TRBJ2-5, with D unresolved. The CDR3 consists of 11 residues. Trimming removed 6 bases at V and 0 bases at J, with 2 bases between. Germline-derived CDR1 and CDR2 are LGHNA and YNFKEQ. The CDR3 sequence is CASRNQETQYF. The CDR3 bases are TGTGCCAGCAGAAACCAAGAGACCCAGTACTTC.